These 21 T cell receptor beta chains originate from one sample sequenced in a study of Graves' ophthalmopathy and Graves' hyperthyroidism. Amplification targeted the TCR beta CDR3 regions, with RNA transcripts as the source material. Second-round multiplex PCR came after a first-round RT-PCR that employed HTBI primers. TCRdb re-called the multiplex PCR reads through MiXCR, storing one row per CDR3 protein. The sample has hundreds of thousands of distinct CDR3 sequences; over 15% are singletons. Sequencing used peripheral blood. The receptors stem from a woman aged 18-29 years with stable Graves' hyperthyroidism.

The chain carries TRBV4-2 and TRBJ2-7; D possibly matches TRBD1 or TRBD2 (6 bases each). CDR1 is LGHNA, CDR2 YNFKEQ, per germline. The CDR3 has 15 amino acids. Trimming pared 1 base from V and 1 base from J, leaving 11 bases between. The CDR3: CASSQVQGGSYEQYF. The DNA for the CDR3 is TGTGCCAGCAGCCAAGTTCAAGGGGGGTCCTACGAGCAGTACTTC.

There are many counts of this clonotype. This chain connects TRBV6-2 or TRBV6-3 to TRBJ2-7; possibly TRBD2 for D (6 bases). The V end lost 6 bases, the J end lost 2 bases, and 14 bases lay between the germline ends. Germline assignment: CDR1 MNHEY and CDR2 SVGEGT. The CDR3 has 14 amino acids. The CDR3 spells CASRETGGTYEQYF. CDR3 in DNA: TGTGCCAGCAGAGAGACCGGGGGAACCTACGAGCAGTACTTC.

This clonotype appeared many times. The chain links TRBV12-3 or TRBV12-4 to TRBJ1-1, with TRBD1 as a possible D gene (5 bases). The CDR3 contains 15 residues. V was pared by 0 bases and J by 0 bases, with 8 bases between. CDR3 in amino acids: CASSLARGMNTEAFF. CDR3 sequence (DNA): TGTGCCAGCAGTTTAGCTCGGGGCATGAACACTGAAGCTTTCTTT.

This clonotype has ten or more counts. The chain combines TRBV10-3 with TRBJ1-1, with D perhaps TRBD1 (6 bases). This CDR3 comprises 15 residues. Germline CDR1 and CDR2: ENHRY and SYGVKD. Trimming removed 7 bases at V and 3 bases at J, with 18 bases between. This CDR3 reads CAITKPGQSHTEAFF. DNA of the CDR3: TGTGCCATCACCAAACCTGGACAGTCACACACTGAAGCTTTCTTT.

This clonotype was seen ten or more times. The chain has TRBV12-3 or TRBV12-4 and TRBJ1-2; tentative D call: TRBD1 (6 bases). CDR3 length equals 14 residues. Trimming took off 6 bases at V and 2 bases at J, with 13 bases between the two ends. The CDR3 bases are TGTGCCAGCAGCCCCCCCGGACAGAACTATGGCTACACCTTC. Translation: CASSPPGQNYGYTF.

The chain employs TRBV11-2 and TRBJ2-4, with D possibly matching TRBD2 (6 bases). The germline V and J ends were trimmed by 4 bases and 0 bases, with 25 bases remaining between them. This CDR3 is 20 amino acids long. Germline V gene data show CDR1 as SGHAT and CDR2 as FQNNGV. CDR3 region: CASSSIHGGDQGLAKNIQYF. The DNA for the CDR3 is TGTGCCAGCAGCTCAATACACGGGGGTGATCAAGGGCTAGCCAAAAACATTCAGTACTTC.

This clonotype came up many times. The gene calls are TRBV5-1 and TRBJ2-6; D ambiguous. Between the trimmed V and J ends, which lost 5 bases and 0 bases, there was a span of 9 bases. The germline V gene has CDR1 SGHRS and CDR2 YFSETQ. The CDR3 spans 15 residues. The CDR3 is CASSRVYSGANVLTF. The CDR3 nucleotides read TGCGCCAGCAGTAGGGTCTACTCTGGGGCCAACGTCCTGACTTTC.

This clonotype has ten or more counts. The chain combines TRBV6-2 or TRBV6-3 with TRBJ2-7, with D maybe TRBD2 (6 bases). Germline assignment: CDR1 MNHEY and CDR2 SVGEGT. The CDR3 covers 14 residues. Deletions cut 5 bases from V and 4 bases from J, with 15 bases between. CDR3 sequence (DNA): TGTGCCAGCAGTATGGGGGGACGCCCTTACGAGCAGTACTTC. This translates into CASSMGGRPYEQYF.

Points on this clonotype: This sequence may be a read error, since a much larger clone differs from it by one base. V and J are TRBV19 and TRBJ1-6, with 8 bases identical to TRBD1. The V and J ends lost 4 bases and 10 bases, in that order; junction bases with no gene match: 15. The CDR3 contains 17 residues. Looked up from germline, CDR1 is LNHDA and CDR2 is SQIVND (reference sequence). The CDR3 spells CASSRIPTGASQSPLHF. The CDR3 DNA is TGTGCCAGTAGTAGAATTCCGACAGGGGCTAGCCAATCACCCCTCCACTTT.

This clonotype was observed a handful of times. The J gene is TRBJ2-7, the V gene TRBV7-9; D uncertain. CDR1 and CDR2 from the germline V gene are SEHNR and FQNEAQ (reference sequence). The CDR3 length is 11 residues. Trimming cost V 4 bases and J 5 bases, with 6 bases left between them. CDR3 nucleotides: TGTGCCAGCAGCTCTCAGGACGAGCAGTACTTC. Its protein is CASSSQDEQYF.

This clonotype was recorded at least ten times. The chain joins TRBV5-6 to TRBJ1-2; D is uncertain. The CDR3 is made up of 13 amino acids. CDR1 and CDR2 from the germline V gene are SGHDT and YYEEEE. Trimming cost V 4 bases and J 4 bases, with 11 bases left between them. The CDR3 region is CASSSGSSYGYTF. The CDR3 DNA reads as TGTGCCAGCAGCAGCGGGAGTAGCTATGGCTACACCTTC.

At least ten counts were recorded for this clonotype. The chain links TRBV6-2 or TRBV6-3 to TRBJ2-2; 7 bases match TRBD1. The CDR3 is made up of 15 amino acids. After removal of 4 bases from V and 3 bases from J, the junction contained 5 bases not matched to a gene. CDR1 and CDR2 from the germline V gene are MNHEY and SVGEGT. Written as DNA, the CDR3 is TGTGCCAGCAGTTCCTACAGGGGAGACACCGGGGAGCTGTTTTTT. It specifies CASSSYRGDTGELFF.

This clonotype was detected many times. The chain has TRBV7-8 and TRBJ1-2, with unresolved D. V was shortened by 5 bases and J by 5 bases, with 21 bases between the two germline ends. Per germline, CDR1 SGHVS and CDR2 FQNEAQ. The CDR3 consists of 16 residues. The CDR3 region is CASSPRLEDGGYGYTF. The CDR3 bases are TGTGCCAGCAGCCCACGGTTGGAGGATGGAGGATATGGCTACACCTTC.

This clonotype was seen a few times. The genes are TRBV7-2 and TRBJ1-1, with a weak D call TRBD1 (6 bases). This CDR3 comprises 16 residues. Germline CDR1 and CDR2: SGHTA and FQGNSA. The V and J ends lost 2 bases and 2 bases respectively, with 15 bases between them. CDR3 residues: CASSLTGGAGNTEAFF. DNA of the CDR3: TGTGCCAGCAGCTTAACGGGGGGGGCTGGAAACACTGAAGCTTTCTTT.

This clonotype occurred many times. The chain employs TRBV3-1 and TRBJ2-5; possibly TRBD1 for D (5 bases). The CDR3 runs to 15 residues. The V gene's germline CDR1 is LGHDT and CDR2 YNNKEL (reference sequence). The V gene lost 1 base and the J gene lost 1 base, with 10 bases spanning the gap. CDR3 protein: CASSQGGRAQETQYF. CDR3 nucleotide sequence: TGTGCCAGCAGCCAAGGGGGCAGGGCCCAAGAGACCCAGTACTTC.

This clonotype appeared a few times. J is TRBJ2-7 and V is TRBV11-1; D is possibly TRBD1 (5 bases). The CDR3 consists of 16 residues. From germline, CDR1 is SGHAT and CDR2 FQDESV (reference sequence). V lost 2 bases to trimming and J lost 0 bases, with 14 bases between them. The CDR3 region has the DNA TGTGCCAGCAGCTTATTTGGTGTTGGGGCCTCCTACGAGCAGTACTTC. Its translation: CASSLFGVGASYEQYF.

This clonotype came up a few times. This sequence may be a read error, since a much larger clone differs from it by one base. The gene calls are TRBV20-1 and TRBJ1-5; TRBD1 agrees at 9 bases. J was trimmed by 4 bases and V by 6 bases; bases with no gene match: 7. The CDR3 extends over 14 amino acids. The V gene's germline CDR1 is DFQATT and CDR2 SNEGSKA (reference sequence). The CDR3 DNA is TGCAGTGCCCGAGTCGGGACAGGGAATCAGCCCCAGCATTTT. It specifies CSARVGTGNQPQHF.

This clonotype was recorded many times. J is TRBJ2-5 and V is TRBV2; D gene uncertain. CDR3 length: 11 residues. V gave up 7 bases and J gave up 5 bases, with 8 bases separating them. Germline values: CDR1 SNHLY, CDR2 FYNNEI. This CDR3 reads CASTRMETQYF. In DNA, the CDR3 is TGTGCCAGCACTCGAATGGAGACCCAGTACTTC.

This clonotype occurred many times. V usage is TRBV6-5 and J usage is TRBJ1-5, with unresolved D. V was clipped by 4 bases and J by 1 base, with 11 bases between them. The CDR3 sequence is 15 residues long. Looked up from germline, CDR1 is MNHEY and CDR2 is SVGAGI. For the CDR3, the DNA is TGTGCCAGCAGTTTCGGATTGTGGAGCAATCAGCCCCAGCATTTT. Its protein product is CASSFGLWSNQPQHF.

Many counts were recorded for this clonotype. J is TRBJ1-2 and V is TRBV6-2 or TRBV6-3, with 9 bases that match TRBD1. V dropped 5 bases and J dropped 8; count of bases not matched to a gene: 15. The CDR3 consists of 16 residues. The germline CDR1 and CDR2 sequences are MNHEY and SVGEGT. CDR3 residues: CASSPPFPQGAKGYTF. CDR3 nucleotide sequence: TGTGCCAGCAGTCCCCCCTTCCCACAGGGGGCAAAAGGCTACACCTTC.

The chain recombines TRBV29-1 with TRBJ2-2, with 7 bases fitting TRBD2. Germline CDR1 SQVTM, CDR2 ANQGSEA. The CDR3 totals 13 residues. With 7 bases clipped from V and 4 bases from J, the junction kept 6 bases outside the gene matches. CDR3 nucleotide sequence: TGCAGCGGGCAAGGGAGGGGCACCGGGGAGCTGTTTTTT. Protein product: CSGQGRGTGELFF.